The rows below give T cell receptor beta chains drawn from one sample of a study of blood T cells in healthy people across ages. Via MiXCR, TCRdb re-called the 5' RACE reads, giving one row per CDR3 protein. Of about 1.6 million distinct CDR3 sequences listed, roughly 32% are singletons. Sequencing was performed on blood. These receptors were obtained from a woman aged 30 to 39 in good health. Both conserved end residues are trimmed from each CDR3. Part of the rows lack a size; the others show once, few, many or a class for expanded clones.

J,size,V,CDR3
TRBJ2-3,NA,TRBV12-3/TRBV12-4,ASSGGGPDAQY
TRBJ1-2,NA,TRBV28,ASTQTGLSNYGYT
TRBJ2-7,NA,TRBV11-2,ASSLITGYEQY
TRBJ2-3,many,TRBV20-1,SARVPKRGGTDTQY
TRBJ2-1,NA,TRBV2,ASSGTSGSWLDEQF
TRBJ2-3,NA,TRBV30,AWSPRGGFSDTQY
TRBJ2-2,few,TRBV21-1,ASSPLEGLVSNTGELF
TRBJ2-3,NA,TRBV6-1,ASTGLVGIQDTQY
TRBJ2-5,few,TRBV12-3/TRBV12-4,ASSLMASSQETQY
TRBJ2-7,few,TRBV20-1,SRRAPSSYEQY
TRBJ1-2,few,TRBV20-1,SAFPQGPSHGYT
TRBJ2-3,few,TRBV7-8,ASRPITDTQY
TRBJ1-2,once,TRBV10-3,AISESGQGGTYGYT
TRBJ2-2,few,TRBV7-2,ARSLDTGGIGELF
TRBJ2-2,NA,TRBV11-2,ASSPSSAGELF
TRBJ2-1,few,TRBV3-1,ASSQRGILAGGSYNEQF
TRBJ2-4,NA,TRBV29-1,SVRQTGAKNIQY
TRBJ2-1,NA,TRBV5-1,ASSSNGGSYNEQF
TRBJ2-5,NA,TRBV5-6,ASSRGTGMYQETQY
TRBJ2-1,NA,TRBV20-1,SAPRDRAVGEQF
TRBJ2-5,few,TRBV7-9,ASSSLEFETQY
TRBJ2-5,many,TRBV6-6,ASSYSKGAGETQY
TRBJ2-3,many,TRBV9,ASSAQGASDTQY
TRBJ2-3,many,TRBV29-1,SVEASGGPTDTQY
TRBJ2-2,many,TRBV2,ASRGDSLTGELF
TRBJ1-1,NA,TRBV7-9,ASSILQGADTEAF
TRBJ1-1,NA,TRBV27,ASSLSPGGMNTEAF
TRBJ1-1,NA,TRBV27,ASRSRGDTEAF
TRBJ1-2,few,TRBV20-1,SASRTGGEGHT
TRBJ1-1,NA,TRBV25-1,ASSHGTGEGF
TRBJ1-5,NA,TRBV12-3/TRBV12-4,ASSPSIGGGNQPQH
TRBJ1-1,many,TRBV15,ATSRELGRNTEAF
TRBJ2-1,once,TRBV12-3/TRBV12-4,ASRTGTSLRNEQF
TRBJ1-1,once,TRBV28,ASVPRDRGKAEAF
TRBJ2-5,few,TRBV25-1,ASSVTSGNQETQY
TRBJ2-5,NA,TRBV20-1,SATMTGQETQY
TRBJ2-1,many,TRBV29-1,SVFISGRNEQF
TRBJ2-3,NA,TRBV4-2,ASSQELYRLAGAIDTQY
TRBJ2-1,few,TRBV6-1,ASSELAGAHSYNEQF
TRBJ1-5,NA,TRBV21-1,ASSGSAGPPQH
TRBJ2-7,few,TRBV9,ASSGTSSLEQY
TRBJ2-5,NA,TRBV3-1,ASSQDSSLRETQY
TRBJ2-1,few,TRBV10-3,AISDGGGSYNEQF
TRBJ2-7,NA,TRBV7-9,ASSLATGDRVSYEQY
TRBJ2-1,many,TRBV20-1,SAAIFGTSGAEVPYNEQF
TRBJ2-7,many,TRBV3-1,ASSQELGREDEQY